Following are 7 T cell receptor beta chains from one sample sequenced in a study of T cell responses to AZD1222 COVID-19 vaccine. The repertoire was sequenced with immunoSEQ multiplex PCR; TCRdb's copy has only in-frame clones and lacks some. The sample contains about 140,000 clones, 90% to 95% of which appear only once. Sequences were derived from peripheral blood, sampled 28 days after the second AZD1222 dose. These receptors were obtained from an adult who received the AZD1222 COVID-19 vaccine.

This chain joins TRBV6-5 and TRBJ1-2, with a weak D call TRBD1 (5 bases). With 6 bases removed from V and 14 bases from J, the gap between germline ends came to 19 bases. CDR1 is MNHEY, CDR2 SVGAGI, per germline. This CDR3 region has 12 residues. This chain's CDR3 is CASSPLGDTWTF. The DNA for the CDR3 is TGTGCCAGCAGCCCCCTGGGGGATACCTGGACCTTC.

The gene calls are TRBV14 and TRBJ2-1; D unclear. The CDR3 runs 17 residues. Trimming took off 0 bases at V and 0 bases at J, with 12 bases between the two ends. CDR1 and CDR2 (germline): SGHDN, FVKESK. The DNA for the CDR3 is TGTGCCAGCAGCCAAGATCGGCCCCCTAGCTCCTACAATGAGCAGTTCTTC. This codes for CASSQDRPPSSYNEQFF.

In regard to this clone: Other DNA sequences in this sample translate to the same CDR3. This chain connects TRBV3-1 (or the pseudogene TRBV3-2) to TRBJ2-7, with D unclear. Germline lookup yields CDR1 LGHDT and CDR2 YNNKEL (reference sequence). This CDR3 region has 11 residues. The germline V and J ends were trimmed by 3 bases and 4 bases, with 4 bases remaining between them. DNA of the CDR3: TGTGCCAGCAGCCAGCTATACGAGCAGTACTTC. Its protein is CASSQLYEQYF.

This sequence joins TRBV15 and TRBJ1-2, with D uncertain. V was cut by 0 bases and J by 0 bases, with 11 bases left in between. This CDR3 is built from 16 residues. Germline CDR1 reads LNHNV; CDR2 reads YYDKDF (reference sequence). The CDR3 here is CATSRDSGDTNYGYTF. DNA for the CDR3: TGTGCCACCAGCAGAGATTCCGGGGATACTAACTATGGCTACACCTTC.

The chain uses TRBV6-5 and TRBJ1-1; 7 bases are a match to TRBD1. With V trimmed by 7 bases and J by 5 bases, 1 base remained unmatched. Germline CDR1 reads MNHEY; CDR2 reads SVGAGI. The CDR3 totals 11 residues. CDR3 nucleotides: TGTGCCAGCATCAGGGGGACTGAAGCTTTCTTT. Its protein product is CASIRGTEAFF.

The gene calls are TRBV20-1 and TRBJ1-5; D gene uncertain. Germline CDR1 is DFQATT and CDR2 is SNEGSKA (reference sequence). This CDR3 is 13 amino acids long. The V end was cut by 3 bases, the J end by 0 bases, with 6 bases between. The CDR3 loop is CSASPYSNQPQHF. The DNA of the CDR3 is TGCAGTGCTAGTCCTTATAGCAATCAGCCCCAGCATTTT.

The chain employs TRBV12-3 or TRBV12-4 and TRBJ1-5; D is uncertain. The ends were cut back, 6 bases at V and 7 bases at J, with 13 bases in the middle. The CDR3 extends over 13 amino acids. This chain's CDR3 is CASSQRPRQPQHF. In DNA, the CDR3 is TGTGCCAGCAGCCAACGTCCCCGCCAGCCCCAGCATTTT.